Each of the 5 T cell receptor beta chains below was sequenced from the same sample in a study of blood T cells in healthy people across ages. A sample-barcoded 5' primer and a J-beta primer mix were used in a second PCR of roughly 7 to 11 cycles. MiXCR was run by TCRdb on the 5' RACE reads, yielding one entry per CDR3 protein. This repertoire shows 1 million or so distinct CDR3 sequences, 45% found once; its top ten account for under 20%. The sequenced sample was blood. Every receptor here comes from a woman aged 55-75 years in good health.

CDR3 residues: CASSHELLGDEQFF. CDR3 coding DNA: TGTGCCAGCAGCCACGAACTGCTAGGGGATGAGCAGTTCTTC. The chain recombines TRBV9 with TRBJ2-1, with TRBD1 as a possible D gene (5 bases). Germline V CDR1 and CDR2: SGDLS, YYNGEE. This CDR3 region has 14 residues. V lost 4 bases to trimming and J lost 8 bases, with 16 bases between them.

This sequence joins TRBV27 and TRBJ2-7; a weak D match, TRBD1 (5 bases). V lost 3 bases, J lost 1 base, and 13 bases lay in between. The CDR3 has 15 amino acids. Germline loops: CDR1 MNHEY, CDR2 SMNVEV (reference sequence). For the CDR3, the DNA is TGTGCCAGCAGTTTGGGGCCCGTACGGTCCTACGAGCAGTACTTC. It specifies CASSLGPVRSYEQYF.

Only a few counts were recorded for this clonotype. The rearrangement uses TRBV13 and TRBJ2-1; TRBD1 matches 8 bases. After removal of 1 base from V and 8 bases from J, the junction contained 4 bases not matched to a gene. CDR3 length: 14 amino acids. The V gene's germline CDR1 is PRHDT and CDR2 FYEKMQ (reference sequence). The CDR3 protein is CASSLDRQGHEQFF. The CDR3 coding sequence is TGTGCCAGCAGCTTAGACAGACAGGGGCATGAGCAGTTCTTC.

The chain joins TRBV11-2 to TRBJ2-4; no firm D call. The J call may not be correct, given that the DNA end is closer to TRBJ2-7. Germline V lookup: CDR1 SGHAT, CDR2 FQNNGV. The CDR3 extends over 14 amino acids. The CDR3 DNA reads TGTGCCAGCAGCCCCAATCCGCTACCCGGCGAGCAGTACTTC. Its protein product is CASSPNPLPGEQYF.

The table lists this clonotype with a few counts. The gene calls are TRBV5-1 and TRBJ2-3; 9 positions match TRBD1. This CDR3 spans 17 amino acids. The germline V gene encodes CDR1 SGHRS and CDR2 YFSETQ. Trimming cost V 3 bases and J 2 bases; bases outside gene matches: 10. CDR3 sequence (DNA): TGCGCCAGCAGCTCCCACGGACAGGGGACGTTCACAGATACGCAGTATTTT. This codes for CASSSHGQGTFTDTQYF.